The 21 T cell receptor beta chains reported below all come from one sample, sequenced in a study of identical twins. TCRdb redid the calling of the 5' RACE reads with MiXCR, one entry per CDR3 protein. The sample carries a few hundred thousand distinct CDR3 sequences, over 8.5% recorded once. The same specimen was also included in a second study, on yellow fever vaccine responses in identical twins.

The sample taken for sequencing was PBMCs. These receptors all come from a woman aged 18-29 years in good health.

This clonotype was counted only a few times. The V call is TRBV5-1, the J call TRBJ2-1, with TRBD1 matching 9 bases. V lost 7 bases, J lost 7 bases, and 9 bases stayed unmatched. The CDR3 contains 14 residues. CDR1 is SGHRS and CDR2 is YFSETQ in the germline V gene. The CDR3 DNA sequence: TGCGCCAGCTTACCGGGACAGGGTGTTAATGAGCAGTTCTTC. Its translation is CASLPGQGVNEQFF.

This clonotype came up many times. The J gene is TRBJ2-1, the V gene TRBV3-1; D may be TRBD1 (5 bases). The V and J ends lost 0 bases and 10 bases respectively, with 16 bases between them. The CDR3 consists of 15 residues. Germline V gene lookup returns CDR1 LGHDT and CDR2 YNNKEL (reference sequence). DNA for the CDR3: TGTGCCAGCAGCCAAGACGGGTATGGGGCTAGAGAGCAGTTCTTC. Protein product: CASSQDGYGAREQFF.

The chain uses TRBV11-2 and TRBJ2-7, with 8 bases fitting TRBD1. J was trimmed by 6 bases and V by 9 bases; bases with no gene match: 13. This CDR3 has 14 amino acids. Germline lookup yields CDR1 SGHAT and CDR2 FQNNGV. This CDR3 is CASIDRGPFGEQYF. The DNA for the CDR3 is TGTGCCAGTATCGACAGGGGCCCTTTCGGCGAGCAGTACTTC.

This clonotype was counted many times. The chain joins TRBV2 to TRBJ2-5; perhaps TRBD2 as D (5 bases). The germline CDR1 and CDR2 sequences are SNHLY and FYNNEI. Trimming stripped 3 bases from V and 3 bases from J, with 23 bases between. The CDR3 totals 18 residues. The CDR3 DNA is TGTGCCAGCAGTGAGAAAACGTGGGAGAGTTTCCTAAAAGAGACCCAGTACTTC. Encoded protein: CASSEKTWESFLKETQYF.

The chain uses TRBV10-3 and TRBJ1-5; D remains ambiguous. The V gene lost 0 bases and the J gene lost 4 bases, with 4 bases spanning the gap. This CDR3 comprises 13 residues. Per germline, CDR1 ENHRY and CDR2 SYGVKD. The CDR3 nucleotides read TGTGCCATCAGTGAGTCCGAGAATCAGCCCCAGCATTTT. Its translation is CAISESENQPQHF.

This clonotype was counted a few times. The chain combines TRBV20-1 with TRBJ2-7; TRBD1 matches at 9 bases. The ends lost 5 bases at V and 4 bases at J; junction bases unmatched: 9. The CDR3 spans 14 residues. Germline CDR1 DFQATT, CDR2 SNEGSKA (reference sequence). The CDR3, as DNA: TGCAGTGCTGCCACCGGGACAGGGCCATACGAGCAGTACTTC. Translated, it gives CSAATGTGPYEQYF.

CDR3 region: CSARDTTSPNGGELFF. Written as DNA, the CDR3 is TGCAGTGCTAGAGATACGACTAGCCCAAATGGCGGGGAGCTGTTTTTT. This sequence joins TRBV20-1 and TRBJ2-2; 7 positions match TRBD2. Germline V gene lookup returns CDR1 DFQATT and CDR2 SNEGSKA (reference sequence). Trimming cost V 0 bases and J 7 bases; bases outside gene matches: 11. This CDR3 spans 16 amino acids.

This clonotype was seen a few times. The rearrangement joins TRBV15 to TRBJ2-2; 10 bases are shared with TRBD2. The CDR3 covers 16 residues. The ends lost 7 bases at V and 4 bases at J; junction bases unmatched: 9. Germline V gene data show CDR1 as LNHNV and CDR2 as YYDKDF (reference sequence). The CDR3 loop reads CATTDVAGGPTGELFF. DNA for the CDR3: TGTGCCACCACAGACGTAGCGGGGGGTCCCACCGGGGAGCTGTTTTTT.

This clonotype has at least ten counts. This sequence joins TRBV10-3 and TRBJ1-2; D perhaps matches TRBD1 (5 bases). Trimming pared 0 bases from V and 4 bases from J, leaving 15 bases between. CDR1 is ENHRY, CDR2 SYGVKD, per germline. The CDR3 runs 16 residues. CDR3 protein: CAISESWGRRGYGYTF. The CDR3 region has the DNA TGTGCCATCAGTGAGTCATGGGGCAGACGCGGCTATGGCTACACCTTC.

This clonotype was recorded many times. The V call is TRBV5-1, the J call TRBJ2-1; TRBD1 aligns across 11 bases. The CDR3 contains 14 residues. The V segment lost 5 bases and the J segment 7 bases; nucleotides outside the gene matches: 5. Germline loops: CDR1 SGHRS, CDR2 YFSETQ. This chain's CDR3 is CASRPRDRGNEQFF. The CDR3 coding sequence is TGCGCCAGCAGACCACGGGACAGGGGGAATGAGCAGTTCTTC. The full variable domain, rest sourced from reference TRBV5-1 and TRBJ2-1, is KAGVTQTPRYLIKTRGQQVTLSCSPISGHRSVSWYQQTPGQGLQFLFEYFSETQRNKGNFPGRFSGRQFSNSRSEMNVSTLELGDSALYLCASRPRDRGNEQFFGPGTRLTVL.

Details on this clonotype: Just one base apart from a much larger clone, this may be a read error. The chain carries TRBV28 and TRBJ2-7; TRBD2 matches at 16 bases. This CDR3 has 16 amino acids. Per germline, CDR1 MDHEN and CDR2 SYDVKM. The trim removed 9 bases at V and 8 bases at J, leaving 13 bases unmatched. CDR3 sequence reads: CASSLGTSGGVYKQYF. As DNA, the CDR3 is TGTGCCAGTAGCCTAGGGACTAGCGGGGGGGTTTACAAGCAGTACTTC.

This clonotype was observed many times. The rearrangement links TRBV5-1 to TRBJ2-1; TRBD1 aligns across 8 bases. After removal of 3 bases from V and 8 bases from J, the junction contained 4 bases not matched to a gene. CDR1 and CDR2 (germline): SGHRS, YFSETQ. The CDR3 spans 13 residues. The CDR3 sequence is CASSSGGRDEQFF. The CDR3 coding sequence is TGCGCCAGCAGCTCAGGGGGCCGGGATGAGCAGTTCTTC. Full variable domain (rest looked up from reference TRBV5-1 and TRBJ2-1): KAGVTQTPRYLIKTRGQQVTLSCSPISGHRSVSWYQQTPGQGLQFLFEYFSETQRNKGNFPGRFSGRQFSNSRSEMNVSTLELGDSALYLCASSSGGRDEQFFGPGTRLTVL.

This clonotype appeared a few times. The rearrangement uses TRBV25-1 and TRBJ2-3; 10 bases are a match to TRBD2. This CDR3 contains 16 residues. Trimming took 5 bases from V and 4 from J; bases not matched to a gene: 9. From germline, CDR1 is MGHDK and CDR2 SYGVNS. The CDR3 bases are TGTGCCAGCAGTAGGCCTAGCGGGGGTTCGGCAGATACGCAGTATTTT. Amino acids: CASSRPSGGSADTQYF. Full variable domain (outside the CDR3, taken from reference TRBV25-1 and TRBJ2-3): EADIYQTPRYLVIGTGKKITLECSQTMGHDKMYWYQQDPGMELHLIHYSYGVNSTEKGDLSSESTVSRIRTEHFPLTLESARPSHTSQYLCASSRPSGGSADTQYFGPGTRLTVL.

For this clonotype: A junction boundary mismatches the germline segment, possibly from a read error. The CDR3 loop reads CASSFGRGMNF. CDR3 coding DNA: TGTGCCAGCAGTTTTGGTCGGGGAATGAATTTT. The rearrangement uses TRBV28 and TRBJ2-3; D possibly corresponds to TRBD2 (5 bases). The CDR3 is 11 amino acids. Germline V lookup: CDR1 MDHEN, CDR2 SYDVKM.

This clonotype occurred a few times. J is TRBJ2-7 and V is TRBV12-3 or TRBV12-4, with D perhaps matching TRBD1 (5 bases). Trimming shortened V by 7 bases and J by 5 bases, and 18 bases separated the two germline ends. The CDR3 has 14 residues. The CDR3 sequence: CASTPSPSRDEQYF. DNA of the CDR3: TGTGCCAGCACCCCTAGTCCGAGCAGGGACGAGCAGTACTTC.

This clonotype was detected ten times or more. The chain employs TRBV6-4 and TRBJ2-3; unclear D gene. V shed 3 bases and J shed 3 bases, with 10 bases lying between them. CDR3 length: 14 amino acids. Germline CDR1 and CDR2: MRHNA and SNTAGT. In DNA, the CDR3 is TGTGCCAGCAGTGAGTACAGTTCGACAGATACGCAGTATTTT. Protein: CASSEYSSTDTQYF.

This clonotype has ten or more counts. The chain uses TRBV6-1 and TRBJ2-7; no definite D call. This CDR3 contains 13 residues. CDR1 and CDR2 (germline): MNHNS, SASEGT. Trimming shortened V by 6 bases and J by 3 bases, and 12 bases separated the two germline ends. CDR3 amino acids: CASSRSQNYEQYF. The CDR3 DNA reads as TGTGCCAGCAGCAGGTCCCAGAACTACGAGCAGTACTTC.

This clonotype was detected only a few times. The CDR3 DNA sequence: TGCAGTGCTAGAGGGCCGACAGGGGCCGACTCGGGGCAGACTGAAGCTTTCTTT. Translation: CSARGPTGADSGQTEAFF. The V gene is TRBV20-1, the J gene TRBJ1-1, with 8 bases matching TRBD1. This CDR3 region has 18 residues. The V and J ends lost 1 base and 5 bases, in that order; junction bases with no gene match: 18. CDR1 is DFQATT and CDR2 is SNEGSKA in the germline V gene (reference sequence).

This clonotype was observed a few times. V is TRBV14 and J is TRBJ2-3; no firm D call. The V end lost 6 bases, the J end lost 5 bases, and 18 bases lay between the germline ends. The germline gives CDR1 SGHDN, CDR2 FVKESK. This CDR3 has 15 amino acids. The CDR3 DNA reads TGTGCCAGCAGACAAAACACTGTTTTTGGAGATACGCAGTATTTT. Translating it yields CASRQNTVFGDTQYF.

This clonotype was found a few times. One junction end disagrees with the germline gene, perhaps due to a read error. This chain's CDR3 is CVSSEARVGQTQYF. The CDR3 DNA reads as TGTGTCAGCAGTGAAGCCAGGGTGGGACAGACCCAGTACTTC. The genes are TRBV2 and TRBJ2-5; D is tentatively TRBD1 or TRBD2 (5 bases each). The germline V gene has CDR1 SNHLY and CDR2 FYNNEI. This CDR3 has 14 residues.

This CDR3 is CASSERGREQYF. Written as DNA, the CDR3 is TGTGCCAGTAGTGAAAGAGGAAGGGAGCAGTACTTC. The rearrangement joins TRBV19 to TRBJ2-7, with no clear D. The V gene lost 5 bases and the J gene lost 7 bases, with 12 bases spanning the gap. The germline V gene has CDR1 LNHDA and CDR2 SQIVND (reference sequence). CDR3 length: 12 residues.